A single sample gave rise to the 5 T cell receptor beta chains below, sequenced in a study of blood T cell repertoires in COVID-19. Sequencing was performed with immunoSEQ multiplex PCR; in TCRdb, only in-frame clones are kept and a portion is missing. This sample carries roughly 250,000 clones, roughly 91% of them seen once, and the ten largest clones take around 0.84%. The specimen sequenced was peripheral blood. The receptor set was obtained from a man aged 25-45 years with acute or convalescent COVID-19.

This clone was seen ten or more times. The CDR3 sequence is CASSFGLGPQIGELFF. The CDR3 DNA is TGTGCCAGCAGCTTCGGACTAGGCCCCCAAATCGGGGAGCTGTTTTTT. The rearrangement uses TRBV7-9 and TRBJ2-2, with 7 nucleotides matching TRBD2. V was clipped by 3 bases and J by 7 bases; unmatched bases: 11. Germline V gene lookup returns CDR1 SEHNR and CDR2 FQNEAQ (reference sequence). This CDR3 contains 16 residues.

This clone showed up just once. J is TRBJ2-7 and V is TRBV7-6; 7 bases agree with TRBD2. With V trimmed by 1 base and J by 6 bases, 18 bases remained unmatched. This CDR3 has 18 residues. CDR1 and CDR2 from the germline V gene are SGHVS and FNYEAQ. The CDR3 region is CASSLVPPSGAGPSEQYF. As DNA, the CDR3 is TGTGCCAGCAGCTTAGTTCCCCCCTCGGGAGCGGGGCCCTCCGAGCAGTACTTC.

V gene TRBV30 combines with J gene TRBJ1-4; a weak D match, TRBD1 (5 bases). In germline, CDR1 is GTSNPN, CDR2 SVGIG (reference sequence). Trimming took off 6 bases at V and 8 bases at J, with 16 bases between the two ends. This CDR3 comprises 13 residues. The DNA for the CDR3 is TGTGCCTGCCAGCAGGGTCAATACGAAAAACTGTTTTTT. This gives the protein CACQQGQYEKLFF.

The chain couples TRBV6-6 to TRBJ1-2; 9 bases line up with TRBD1. Germline trimming cut 7 bases from V and 7 bases from J; bases unmatched to any gene: 10. The germline V gene has CDR1 MNHNY and CDR2 SVGAGI (reference sequence). The CDR3 is 14 amino acids. The CDR3 sequence is CASTREQGAIGYTF. The CDR3 region has the DNA TGTGCCAGCACCCGAGAACAGGGGGCTATTGGCTACACCTTC.

The V gene is TRBV5-8, the J gene TRBJ2-4; 12 bases align to TRBD2. Germline loops: CDR1 SGHTS, CDR2 YDEGEE. The CDR3 covers 17 residues. V lost 4 bases and J lost 9; bases outside the gene matches: 14. DNA for the CDR3: TGTGCCAGCAGCGTAACTAGCGGGGGGCGAAGAGGGGTCATTCAGTACTTC. Its translation is CASSVTSGGRRGVIQYF.